The rows below give T cell receptor beta chains drawn from one sample of a study of blood T cell repertoires in COVID-19. The repertoire was sequenced with immunoSEQ multiplex PCR; TCRdb's copy has only in-frame clones and lacks some. Of around 160,000 clones listed, 86% are singletons. The sample comprised peripheral blood. These receptor sequences come from a man aged 18 to 30 with acute or convalescent COVID-19. Both conserved end residues are part of each CDR3. Fields, in order: V gene, J gene, CDR3 protein.

v_gene: TRBV7-2; j_gene: TRBJ1-2; CDR3aa: CASSSVTGNGYTF
v_gene: TRBV2; j_gene: TRBJ1-5; CDR3aa: CASMGPWGGHSNQPQHF
v_gene: TRBV30; j_gene: TRBJ2-7; CDR3aa: CAWRDLQGVTYEQYF
v_gene: TRBV7-8; j_gene: TRBJ2-7; CDR3aa: CASSLAQGPYEQYF
v_gene: TRBV4-2; j_gene: TRBJ2-1; CDR3aa: CASSQRPGTSMDNEQFF
v_gene: TRBV6-1; j_gene: TRBJ2-7; CDR3aa: CASSERQGGEQYF
v_gene: TRBV5-1; j_gene: TRBJ1-6; CDR3aa: CASSLDPTGTGNSPLHF
v_gene: TRBV21-1; j_gene: TRBJ2-3; CDR3aa: CASNTQVSGGDTQYF
v_gene: TRBV7-9; j_gene: TRBJ1-2; CDR3aa: CASSSLGDRGYGYTF
v_gene: TRBV7-7; j_gene: TRBJ2-5; CDR3aa: CASSLGTSGEETQYF
v_gene: TRBV19; j_gene: TRBJ1-6; CDR3aa: CASSIDTYYNSPLHF
v_gene: TRBV5-4; j_gene: TRBJ2-5; CDR3aa: CASSSPQRETQYF
v_gene: TRBV3-1/TRBV3-2; j_gene: TRBJ2-7; CDR3aa: CASSQAPLLAGSSYEQYF
v_gene: TRBV4-2; j_gene: TRBJ2-2; CDR3aa: CASSQDHRAFGGELFF
v_gene: TRBV4-1; j_gene: TRBJ1-3; CDR3aa: CASSQVVTAGNTIYF
v_gene: TRBV6-5; j_gene: TRBJ1-2; CDR3aa: CASRTGGSPGYTF
v_gene: TRBV7-9; j_gene: TRBJ1-2; CDR3aa: CASLGRATGGGYTF
v_gene: TRBV30; j_gene: TRBJ2-2; CDR3aa: CAWRREAGELFF
v_gene: TRBV5-1; j_gene: TRBJ1-6; CDR3aa: CASSSTGIRSPLHF
v_gene: TRBV10-1; j_gene: TRBJ1-3; CDR3aa: CASSEYRTGRNTIYF
v_gene: TRBV11-2; j_gene: TRBJ1-2; CDR3aa: CASRKPGQGALGYTF
v_gene: TRBV18; j_gene: TRBJ2-7; CDR3aa: CASSPLLLAGEFYEQYF
v_gene: TRBV15; j_gene: TRBJ1-2; CDR3aa: CATSRDRGYGYTF
v_gene: TRBV3-1/TRBV3-2; j_gene: TRBJ1-2; CDR3aa: CASSQTGVNYGYTF
v_gene: TRBV28; j_gene: TRBJ1-2; CDR3aa: CASKQTPGQGYGYTF
v_gene: TRBV27; j_gene: TRBJ1-5; CDR3aa: CASSLLVLGQDKYSNQPQHF
v_gene: TRBV12-3/TRBV12-4; j_gene: TRBJ1-2; CDR3aa: CASSDRGHGYTF
v_gene: TRBV5-1; j_gene: TRBJ1-1; CDR3aa: CASSTGQGNTEAFF
v_gene: TRBV6-5; j_gene: TRBJ1-4; CDR3aa: CASSYGRANEKLFF
v_gene: TRBV18; j_gene: TRBJ1-1; CDR3aa: CASSDGLMNTEAFF
v_gene: TRBV29-1; j_gene: TRBJ2-3; CDR3aa: CSVEDIASVYTDTQYF
v_gene: TRBV29-1; j_gene: TRBJ2-7; CDR3aa: CSVATEYEQYF
v_gene: TRBV6-5; j_gene: TRBJ1-5; CDR3aa: CASSYGPTGGSQPQHF
v_gene: TRBV18; j_gene: TRBJ1-3; CDR3aa: CASSRDRNGNTIYF
v_gene: TRBV3-1/TRBV3-2; j_gene: TRBJ1-1; CDR3aa: CASSPGGTQLKTKNTEAFF
v_gene: TRBV5-1; j_gene: TRBJ2-1; CDR3aa: CASSIGEAYNEQFF
v_gene: TRBV9; j_gene: TRBJ1-3; CDR3aa: CASSVRGQGGNTIYF
v_gene: TRBV5-1; j_gene: TRBJ1-1; CDR3aa: CASSFQGALTEAFF
v_gene: TRBV7-2; j_gene: TRBJ1-2; CDR3aa: CASSSRQGNYGYTF
v_gene: TRBV4-2; j_gene: TRBJ2-3; CDR3aa: CASSQTGGFSHTQYF
v_gene: TRBV6-1; j_gene: TRBJ1-6; CDR3aa: CASSEGRVYNSPLHF
v_gene: TRBV7-3; j_gene: TRBJ2-1; CDR3aa: CASSSGREGEQFF
v_gene: TRBV3-1/TRBV3-2; j_gene: TRBJ2-7; CDR3aa: CASSQDRRTAYEQYF
v_gene: TRBV5-1; j_gene: TRBJ2-2; CDR3aa: CASSLVGTGGPNTGELFF
v_gene: TRBV11-2; j_gene: TRBJ2-3; CDR3aa: CASSLAGGGPTDTQYF
v_gene: TRBV10-2; j_gene: TRBJ2-5; CDR3aa: CASSESKLPLQAYWETQYF
v_gene: TRBV29-1; j_gene: TRBJ2-5; CDR3aa: CSVGDSERLKYF
v_gene: TRBV29-1; j_gene: TRBJ1-2; CDR3aa: CSALDSSDYGYTF
v_gene: TRBV7-9; j_gene: TRBJ1-4; CDR3aa: CASSPTGRNEKLFF
v_gene: TRBV6-5; j_gene: TRBJ1-4; CDR3aa: CASSTEGLANEKLFF
v_gene: TRBV2; j_gene: TRBJ1-6; CDR3aa: CASRTTNSPLHF
v_gene: TRBV4-1; j_gene: TRBJ1-1; CDR3aa: CASSQDSRDTEAFF
v_gene: TRBV30; j_gene: TRBJ2-2; CDR3aa: CAWSTGGTGELFF
v_gene: TRBV5-1; j_gene: TRBJ1-1; CDR3aa: CASSRGQGSGLEAFF
v_gene: TRBV4-2; j_gene: TRBJ1-2; CDR3aa: CASSQDKYNLQGYTF
v_gene: TRBV6-4; j_gene: TRBJ1-4; CDR3aa: CASSRVLNEKLFF
v_gene: TRBV30; j_gene: TRBJ2-5; CDR3aa: CAWATTGAETQYF
v_gene: TRBV19; j_gene: TRBJ2-5; CDR3aa: CASRGTGGAQLAGTQETQYF
v_gene: TRBV20-1; j_gene: TRBJ1-2; CDR3aa: CSASLDRAGGYTF
v_gene: TRBV27; j_gene: TRBJ1-6; CDR3aa: CASSFDRVYSPLHF